The T cell receptor (beta chain) described here comes from a study of cytomegalovirus exposure and HLA in healthy donors. Study details: Early release data held 75 million to 90 million unique TCRs from HLA-typed donors. Study-wide findings and caveats: Sequencing likely generated an artifact that appeared as a cluster of highly shared sequence variants. Whilst most TCR sequences proved rare, a subset of public TCRs occurred across many donors.

The PCR was carried out with 60 Vbeta primers and 13 Jbeta primers. Sequencing used immunoSEQ multiplex PCR; TCRdb keeps in-frame clones, though not all of them. The sample has 150,000 to 200,000 clones; over 80% are singletons. V was clipped by 1 base and J by 4 bases; unmatched bases: 10. Germline assignment: CDR1 GTSNPN and CDR2 SVGIG (reference sequence). This CDR3 is 16 amino acids long. Comment on this clone: As yet, its antigen is unknown.

This receptor was identified in a man aged 50 to 59 in good health and CMV-seropositive. The rearrangement joins TRBV30 to TRBJ2-7; 10 bases fit TRBD1. The sequenced material came from PBMCs. The CDR3 nucleotides are TGTGCCTGGAGTGGGGCTCGACAGGGGGCGAAATACGAGCAGTACTTC. Protein: CAWSGARQGAKYEQYF.